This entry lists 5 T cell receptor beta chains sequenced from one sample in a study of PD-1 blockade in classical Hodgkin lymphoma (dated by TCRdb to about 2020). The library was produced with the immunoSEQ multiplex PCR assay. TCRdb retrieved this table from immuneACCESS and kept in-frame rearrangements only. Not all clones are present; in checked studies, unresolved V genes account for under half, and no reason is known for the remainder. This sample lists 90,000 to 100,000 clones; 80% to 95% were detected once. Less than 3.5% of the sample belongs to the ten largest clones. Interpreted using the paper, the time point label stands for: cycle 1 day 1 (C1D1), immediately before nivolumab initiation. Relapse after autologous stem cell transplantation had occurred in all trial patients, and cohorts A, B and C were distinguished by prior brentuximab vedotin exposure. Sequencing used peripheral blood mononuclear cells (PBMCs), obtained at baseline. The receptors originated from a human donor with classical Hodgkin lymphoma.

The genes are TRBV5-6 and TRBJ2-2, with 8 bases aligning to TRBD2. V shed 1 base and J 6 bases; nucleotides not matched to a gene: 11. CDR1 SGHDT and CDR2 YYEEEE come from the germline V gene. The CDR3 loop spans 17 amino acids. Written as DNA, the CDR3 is TGTGCCAGCAGCTTGTTAAGCGGGAGAAGGGGGGCCGGGGAGCTGTTTTTT. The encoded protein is CASSLLSGRRGAGELFF.

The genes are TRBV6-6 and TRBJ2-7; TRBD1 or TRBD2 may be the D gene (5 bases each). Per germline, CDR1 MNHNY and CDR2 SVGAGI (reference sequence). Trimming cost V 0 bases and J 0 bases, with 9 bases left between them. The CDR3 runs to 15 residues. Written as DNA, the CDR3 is TGTGCCAGCAGTTACTCCCGGGGACCCTCCTACGAGCAGTACTTC. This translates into CASSYSRGPSYEQYF.

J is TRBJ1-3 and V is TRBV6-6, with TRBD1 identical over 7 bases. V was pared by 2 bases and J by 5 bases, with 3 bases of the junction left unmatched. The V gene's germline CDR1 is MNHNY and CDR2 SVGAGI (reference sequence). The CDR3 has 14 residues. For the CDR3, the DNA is TGTGCCAGCAGTTACCGGGACAGCAGAAACACCATATATTTT. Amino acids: CASSYRDSRNTIYF.

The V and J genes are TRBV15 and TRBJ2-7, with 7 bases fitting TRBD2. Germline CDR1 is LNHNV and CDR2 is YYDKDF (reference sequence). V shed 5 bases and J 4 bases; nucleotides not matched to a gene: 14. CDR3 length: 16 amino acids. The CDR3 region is CATSGLAGDTYYEQYF. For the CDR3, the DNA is TGTGCCACCAGCGGGTTAGCGGGTGACACCTATTACGAGCAGTACTTC.

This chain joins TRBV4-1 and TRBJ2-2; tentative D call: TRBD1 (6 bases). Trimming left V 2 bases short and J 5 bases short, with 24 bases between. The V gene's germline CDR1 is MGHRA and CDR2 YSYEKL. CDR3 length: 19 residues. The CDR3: CASSQNSRERGFGTGELFF. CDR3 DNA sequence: TGCGCCAGCAGCCAAAATTCCAGGGAGAGGGGGTTTGGAACCGGGGAGCTGTTTTTT.